Shown below are 13 T cell receptor beta chains from a single sample sequenced in a study of blood T cells in healthy people across ages (dated by TCRdb to 2013 to 2016). The method was 5' RACE. The listed sequencing device is Illumina HiSeq 2500. A second PCR of 7 to 11 cycles was performed with a sample-barcoded 5' primer and a J-beta primer mix. The public sequencing data were trimmed at Q25 with fastp and processed into clonotypes with MiXCR by TCRdb, which kept only in-frame beta chains. Merged by CDR3 protein, the rows form single entries marked with the most common genes and DNA. Here the sample has approximately 800,000 distinct CDR3 sequences; 40% to 65% occur a single time. In total, the top ten clones hold approximately 40% of the sample. The sequenced sample consisted of blood. These TCRs come from a man older than 75 in good health.

Notes on this clonotype: Germline is not matched at one junction end, which may reflect a read error. The chain joins TRBV16 to TRBJ1-5; tentatively, D is TRBD1 (5 bases). The length of the CDR3 is 15 residues. Looked up from germline, CDR1 is KGHSY and CDR2 is FQNENV. This CDR3 is CASSFSTVGNQLQHF. The CDR3 coding sequence is TGTGCCAGCAGCTTTTCGACAGTTGGCAATCAGCTCCAGCATTTT. The variable domain in full, completed from reference TRBV16 and TRBJ1-5, reads GEEVAQTPKHLVRGEGQKAKLYCAPIKGHSYVFWYQQVLKNEFKFLISFQNENVFDETGMPKERFSAKCLPNSPCSLEIQATKLEDSAVYFCASSFSTVGNQLQHFGDGTRLSIL.

J is TRBJ2-1 and V is TRBV7-6; D perhaps matches TRBD2 (5 bases). The DNA end is more similar to TRBJ2-7, so the J call may be wrong. The CDR3 runs to 15 residues. Germline lookup yields CDR1 SGHVS and CDR2 FNYEAQ. The DNA for the CDR3 is TGTGCCAGCAGCCCTCGTGAGGGCGGCTACAATGAGCAGTACTTC. It encodes CASSPREGGYNEQYF.

V gene TRBV6-5 combines with J gene TRBJ1-5; D remains ambiguous. This CDR3 region has 13 residues. V shed 6 bases and J shed 4 bases, with 10 bases lying between them. Per the germline V gene, CDR1 is MNHEY and CDR2 is SVGAGI. The CDR3 coding sequence is TGTGCCAGCAGCCCAAGTAGGAATCAGCCCCAGCATTTT. Amino acids: CASSPSRNQPQHF.

This clonotype was seen a handful of times. The chain combines TRBV20-1 with TRBJ1-1, with D uncertain. This CDR3 has 11 residues. The germline gives CDR1 DFQATT, CDR2 SNEGSKA (reference sequence). V was trimmed by 4 bases and J by 1 base, leaving 4 bases between them. CDR3 residues: CSATRNTEAFF. CDR3 DNA sequence: TGCAGTGCTACCAGGAACACTGAAGCTTTCTTT.

This clonotype was detected only a few times. The V and J genes are TRBV5-1 and TRBJ1-1; 9 bases fit TRBD1. This CDR3 has 14 amino acids. Unmatched junction bases numbered 3, after V lost 5 bases and J lost 1 base. The V gene's germline CDR1 is SGHRS and CDR2 YFSETQ. CDR3 nucleotides: TGCGCCAGCAGTACAGGGGGCCCGAACACTGAAGCTTTCTTT. Encoded protein: CASSTGGPNTEAFF.

The J gene is TRBJ1-5, the V gene TRBV5-1; D gene unclear. V was trimmed by 1 base and J by 8 bases, leaving 13 bases between them. The length of the CDR3 is 14 residues. The V gene's germline CDR1 is SGHRS and CDR2 YFSETQ. CDR3 sequence (DNA): TGCGCCAGCAGCTTGACGGGCATCGCGGAGCCCCAGCATTTT. Translated, it gives CASSLTGIAEPQHF.

The chain uses TRBV12-3 or TRBV12-4 and TRBJ2-7; tentatively, D is TRBD1 (5 bases). The length of the CDR3 is 16 residues. V was pared by 2 bases and J by 2 bases, with 16 bases between. In nucleotides, the CDR3 is TGTGCCAGCAGTTTAAGGGGCGGAGCCCGTACCTACGAGCAGTACTTC. Residues: CASSLRGGARTYEQYF.

This clonotype was picked up a small number of times. The chain carries TRBV7-9 and TRBJ2-7; 9 bases match TRBD1. Looked up from germline, CDR1 is SEHNR and CDR2 is FQNEAQ (reference sequence). Trimming took 6 bases from V and 2 from J; bases not matched to a gene: 8. CDR3 length: 15 residues. For the CDR3, the DNA is TGTGCCAGCAGATCAGAAGGGACAGGGACCTACGAGCAGTACTTC. Translating gives CASRSEGTGTYEQYF.

Worth noting for this clonotype: A read error may account for a junction end that differs from germline. CDR3 DNA: TGCGCCAGCAGCTTGGCGGGACCCTCCTCCAATGAGCAGTTCTTC. This encodes CASSLAGPSSNEQFF. This rearrangement joins TRBV5-1 to TRBJ2-1; D possibly uses TRBD1 or TRBD2 (5 bases each). CDR1 SGHRS and CDR2 YFSETQ come from the germline V gene. This CDR3 is built from 15 residues.

In this sample, this clonotype turned up a few times. V is TRBV27 and J is TRBJ2-1; TRBD2 matches at 11 bases. Germline CDR1 is MNHEY and CDR2 is SMNVEV (reference sequence). J lost 8 bases, V lost 5 bases, and 8 bases had no gene match. The CDR3 is 15 residues long. CDR3 sequence (DNA): TGTGCCAGCAGTCCCTGGGTAGCGGGAGGGGATGAGCAGTTCTTC. Protein sequence: CASSPWVAGGDEQFF.

This clonotype has more than one count but fewer than ten. V is TRBV2 and J is TRBJ2-1; 7 nucleotides agree with TRBD2. Germline CDR1 is SNHLY and CDR2 is FYNNEI. After removal of 4 bases from V and 10 bases from J, the junction contained 4 bases not matched to a gene. There are 12 residues in the CDR3. Here the CDR3 DNA reads TGTGCCAGCAGTGCCCGGGAGGCGGAGCAGTTCTTC. It codes for CASSAREAEQFF.

The chain combines TRBV2 with TRBJ2-5, with 11 bases fitting TRBD2. Near its end, the DNA agrees better with TRBJ2-7, so the J call may be wrong. The germline CDR1 and CDR2 sequences are SNHLY and FYNNEI. CDR3 length equals 14 residues. The CDR3 loop reads CASTRLAGRSEQYF. CDR3 DNA sequence: TGTGCCAGTACCAGACTAGCGGGAAGGAGCGAGCAGTACTTC.

This clonotype has a handful of counts. The CDR3 is CASSYGQGTDTQYF. The CDR3 nucleotides read TGTGCCAGCAGCTACGGACAGGGGACAGATACGCAGTATTTT. The chain uses TRBV11-3 and TRBJ2-3; 9 bases fit TRBD1. Trimming took 4 bases from V and 3 from J; bases not matched to a gene: 2. Germline lookup yields CDR1 SGHNT and CDR2 YENEEA. CDR3 length equals 14 residues.